This passage covers 26 T cell receptor beta chains from one sample sequenced in a study of blood T cells in healthy people across ages. Next came a second PCR, run for about 6 to 11 cycles, which used a sample-barcoded 5' primer along with a J-beta primer mix. TCRdb re-called the 5' RACE reads through MiXCR, storing one row per CDR3 protein. Of about 1.8 million distinct CDR3 sequences detected, around half appear once; the ten largest clones hold around 2.1%. Sequencing was carried out using blood. These receptor sequences come from a woman in her thirties or forties in good health.

This chain connects TRBV4-2 to TRBJ1-6; D not certain. Per germline, CDR1 LGHNA and CDR2 YNFKEQ. CDR3 size: 16 residues. Trimming took off 0 bases at V and 8 bases at J, with 14 bases between the two ends. The CDR3 loop is CASSQDLLARDSPLHF. DNA of the CDR3: TGTGCCAGCAGCCAAGATCTACTCGCGCGGGATTCACCCCTCCACTTT.

This clonotype has just a few counts. The V call is TRBV7-2, the J call TRBJ2-3, with 7 bases aligning to TRBD2. CDR1 is SGHTA, CDR2 FQGNSA, per germline. The CDR3 is made up of 15 amino acids. Germline trimming cut 5 bases from V and 1 base from J; bases unmatched to any gene: 6. In DNA form, the CDR3 reads TGTGCCAGCAGCCCTCAAGCGGGGCGCACAGATACGCAGTATTTT. Protein product: CASSPQAGRTDTQYF. The complete variable domain, with remaining parts taken from reference TRBV7-2 and TRBJ2-3, reads GAGVSQSPSNKVTEKGKDVELRCDPISGHTALYWYRQSLGQGLEFLIYFQGNSAPDKSGLPSDRFSAERTGGSVSTLTIQRTQQEDSAVYLCASSPQAGRTDTQYFGPGTRLTVL.

The V gene is TRBV5-1, the J gene TRBJ2-1, with TRBD2 identical over 10 bases. Unmatched junction bases numbered 6, after V lost 6 bases and J lost 6 bases. Germline V CDR1 and CDR2: SGHRS, YFSETQ. The CDR3 is 14 residues long. CDR3 in DNA: TGCGCCAGCACCCGACTAGCGGGCCGCAATGAGCAGTTCTTC. Translated, it gives CASTRLAGRNEQFF.

V is TRBV9 and J is TRBJ2-6, with D possibly being TRBD1 (6 bases). Trimming shortened V by 2 bases and J by 2 bases, and 14 bases separated the two germline ends. The CDR3 has 17 residues. The germline V gene has CDR1 SGDLS and CDR2 YYNGEE. DNA for the CDR3: TGTGCCAGCAGCGTTTACAGGGTTAGCACTGGGGCCAACGTCCTGACTTTC. It specifies CASSVYRVSTGANVLTF.

The sample holds a few counts of this clonotype. The DNA of the CDR3 is TGCGCCAGCAGCCCTGGACTAGCGGGGGGGATAAGCTACGAGCAGTACTTC. It codes for CASSPGLAGGISYEQYF. The chain joins TRBV5-1 to TRBJ2-7; TRBD2 aligns across 15 bases. The CDR3 contains 17 residues. V lost 4 bases and J lost 3; bases outside the gene matches: 8. Germline assignment: CDR1 SGHRS and CDR2 YFSETQ.

The J gene is TRBJ2-3, the V gene TRBV29-1; 7 bases map to TRBD1. The CDR3 has 15 residues. Germline V gene sequence: CDR1 SQVTM, CDR2 ANQGSEA. V shed 5 bases, J shed 0 bases, and the junction held 8 bases outside the gene matches. In DNA form, the CDR3 reads TGCAGCGTTAAACCAGGGGGTCCTAGCACAGATACGCAGTATTTT. The encoded protein is CSVKPGGPSTDTQYF.

This clonotype has at least ten counts. The chain has TRBV20-1 and TRBJ2-1; D might be TRBD2 (5 bases). Trimming left V 6 bases short and J 0 bases short, with 18 bases between. Per germline, CDR1 DFQATT and CDR2 SNEGSKA (reference sequence). CDR3 length equals 16 residues. CDR3 nucleotide sequence: TGCAGTGCCCCGACTCTAAGCGGTAGCTCCTACAATGAGCAGTTCTTC. It specifies CSAPTLSGSSYNEQFF.

The chain employs TRBV6-5 and TRBJ2-1; no clear D. The CDR3 has 13 residues. Trimming took 4 bases from V and 9 from J, leaving 13 bases between them. The V gene's germline CDR1 is MNHEY and CDR2 SVGAGI. This CDR3 is CASSFWGRIEQFF. The CDR3 region has the DNA TGTGCCAGCAGTTTTTGGGGTCGGATTGAGCAGTTCTTC.

This chain uses TRBV2 with TRBJ1-1; D not resolved. V was cut by 8 bases and J by 0 bases, with 4 bases left in between. Germline V gene sequence: CDR1 SNHLY, CDR2 FYNNEI. This CDR3 contains 11 residues. CDR3 amino acids: CASPLNTEAFF. The CDR3, as DNA: TGTGCCAGCCCATTGAACACTGAAGCTTTCTTT.

The rearrangement links TRBV25-1 to TRBJ2-1, with D uncertain. The germline V gene encodes CDR1 MGHDK and CDR2 SYGVNS. CDR3 length: 12 amino acids. V gave up 6 bases and J gave up 7 bases, with 10 bases separating them. CDR3 protein: CASSVLGNEQFF. The CDR3, as DNA: TGTGCCAGCAGCGTACTGGGGAATGAGCAGTTCTTC.

This clonotype appeared a few times. V is TRBV27 and J is TRBJ2-6; D is uncertain. The CDR3 has 15 amino acids. Trimming removed 3 bases from V and 2 bases from J, with 8 bases in between. Germline lookup yields CDR1 MNHEY and CDR2 SMNVEV (reference sequence). This CDR3 reads CASSFNGAGANVLTF. The CDR3 DNA is TGTGCCAGCAGTTTTAATGGCGCTGGGGCCAACGTCCTGACTTTC.

The rearrangement links TRBV6-5 to TRBJ1-2; TRBD1 is a possible D gene (6 bases). With 5 bases removed from V and 8 bases from J, the gap between germline ends came to 18 bases. Germline V gene data show CDR1 as MNHEY and CDR2 as SVGAGI. This CDR3 region has 14 residues. The CDR3 spells CASSLTAQGNGYTF. The CDR3 coding sequence is TGTGCCAGCAGTCTTACGGCTCAGGGGAACGGCTACACCTTC.

A few counts support this clonotype. V usage is TRBV12-3 or TRBV12-4 and J usage is TRBJ2-3; D gene uncertain. V was pared by 9 bases and J by 8 bases, with 9 bases between. This CDR3 comprises 10 residues. The CDR3, as DNA: TGTGCCAGTGGGTCCGGTACGCAGTATTTT. Its protein product is CASGSGTQYF.

The V and J genes are TRBV7-2 and TRBJ2-7; 8 bases fit TRBD2. In germline, CDR1 is SGHTA, CDR2 FQGNSA. V lost 5 bases and J lost 1; bases outside the gene matches: 16. The CDR3 extends over 18 amino acids. The DNA of the CDR3 is TGTGCCAGCAGCCTCAAGCTGGGCGGGGGGCGTCAATCCTACGAGCAGTACTTC. Translated: CASSLKLGGGRQSYEQYF.

Only a few counts were recorded for this clonotype. J is TRBJ2-5 and V is TRBV11-2, with D tentatively TRBD1 (6 bases). The germline CDR1 and CDR2 sequences are SGHAT and FQNNGV. V lost 5 bases, J lost 4 bases, and 20 bases lay in between. CDR3 length: 16 residues. The CDR3: CASSPPTTGLVETQYF. As DNA, the CDR3 is TGTGCCAGCAGCCCTCCAACCACAGGGCTGGTAGAGACCCAGTACTTC.

This clonotype was seen more than once but under ten times. V usage is TRBV3-1 and J usage is TRBJ1-5, with 7 positions matching TRBD1. The germline V gene has CDR1 LGHDT and CDR2 YNNKEL (reference sequence). With V trimmed by 6 bases and J by 7 bases, 9 bases remained unmatched. The CDR3 contains 14 residues. The CDR3 loop reads CASSQTGRGQPQHF. The CDR3 nucleotides are TGTGCCAGCAGTCAGACAGGGCGAGGCCAGCCCCAGCATTTT. The full variable domain, in which reference TRBV3-1 and TRBJ1-5 provide the parts outside the CDR3, is DTAVSQTPKYLVTQMGNDKSIKCEQNLGHDTMYWYKQDSKKFLKIMFSYNNKELIINETVPNRFSPKSPDKAHLNLHINSLELGDSAVYFCASSQTGRGQPQHFGDGTRLSIL.

This clonotype has a count of ten or more. This rearrangement joins TRBV7-8 to TRBJ2-1; D uncertain. Trimming removed 5 bases from V and 1 base from J, with 6 bases in between. CDR3 size: 13 residues. Per the germline V gene, CDR1 is SGHVS and CDR2 is FQNEAQ. The CDR3 loop is CASSGQSYNEQFF. The CDR3 DNA sequence: TGTGCCAGCAGCGGGCAATCCTACAATGAGCAGTTCTTC. Complete variable domain (other parts from reference TRBV7-8 and TRBJ2-1): GAGVSQSPRYKVAKRGQDVALRCDPISGHVSLFWYQQALGQGPEFLTYFQNEAQLDKSGLPSDRFFAERPEGSVSTLKIQRTQQEDSAVYLCASSGQSYNEQFFGPGTRLTVL.

The chain has TRBV10-3 and TRBJ1-4; D perhaps matches TRBD1 (6 bases). The CDR3 has 15 amino acids. The V gene lost 4 bases and the J gene lost 8 bases, with 17 bases spanning the gap. Germline CDR1 reads ENHRY; CDR2 reads SYGVKD. In nucleotides, the CDR3 is TGTGCCATCAGTGCCGAAGATTCAGGGGACGAAAAACTGTTTTTT. Protein product: CAISAEDSGDEKLFF.

The genes are TRBV12-3 or TRBV12-4 and TRBJ1-2; 7 bases line up with TRBD1. The CDR3 runs 14 residues. Unmatched junction bases numbered 8, after V lost 3 bases and J lost 7 bases. As DNA, the CDR3 is TGTGCCAGCAGTTTTAAGGAGGGGGCGGCTGGCTACACCTTC. Its protein product is CASSFKEGAAGYTF.

This clonotype showed up just a few times. The chain uses TRBV6-2 or TRBV6-3 and TRBJ2-7; D is possibly TRBD2 (7 bases). V was shortened by 6 bases and J by 3 bases, with 18 bases between the two germline ends. Looked up from germline, CDR1 is MNHEY and CDR2 is SVGEGT. CDR3 length: 15 amino acids. Here the CDR3 reads CASRTGGAGDYEQYF. CDR3 in DNA: TGTGCCAGCAGGACGGGGGGCGCCGGGGACTACGAGCAGTACTTC.

The chain employs TRBV3-1 and TRBJ1-2, with a tentative D call TRBD1 (6 bases). The length of the CDR3 is 16 residues. Germline CDR1 LGHDT, CDR2 YNNKEL (reference sequence). Between the trimmed V and J ends, which lost 1 base and 1 base, there was a span of 13 bases. The CDR3 here is CASSQVLGQSNYGYTF. CDR3 nucleotide sequence: TGTGCCAGCAGCCAAGTCCTTGGACAGAGTAACTATGGCTACACCTTC.

This clonotype has a single count. The chain recombines TRBV7-3 with TRBJ2-1; 12 bases align to TRBD2. Germline V gives CDR1 SGHTA, CDR2 FQGTGA. V shed 5 bases, J shed 6 bases, and the junction held 11 bases outside the gene matches. CDR3 length: 17 residues. The CDR3 nucleotides read TGTGCCAGCAGCCAAAGACTAGCGGGGGATTTAGGCAATGAGCAGTTCTTC. It codes for CASSQRLAGDLGNEQFF.

J is TRBJ1-2 and V is TRBV2; tentatively, D is TRBD1 (6 bases). This CDR3 is 12 amino acids long. CDR1 is SNHLY, CDR2 FYNNEI, per germline. Trimming took off 8 bases at V and 8 bases at J, with 15 bases between the two ends. CDR3 sequence: CASSPGVLGYTF. CDR3 nucleotides: TGTGCCAGCTCCCCAGGGGTGCTCGGCTACACCTTC.

This clonotype was detected a few times. The chain couples TRBV5-1 to TRBJ2-7, with a tentative D call TRBD1 (5 bases). This CDR3 region has 15 residues. Trimming removed 0 bases from V and 3 bases from J, with 13 bases in between. Germline-derived CDR1 and CDR2 are SGHRS and YFSETQ. The CDR3 DNA follows: TGCGCCAGCAGCTTGGCCCCAGGGTCGAACTACGAGCAGTACTTC. It codes for CASSLAPGSNYEQYF.

Only a few counts were recorded for this clonotype. DNA for the CDR3: TGTGCCAGCAGTTCGACGGACAGAGACTACGAGCAGTACTTC. Translating gives CASSSTDRDYEQYF. The rearrangement joins TRBV6-5 to TRBJ2-7; possibly TRBD1 for D (6 bases). This CDR3 spans 14 amino acids. Germline lookup yields CDR1 MNHEY and CDR2 SVGAGI. V was shortened by 4 bases and J by 3 bases, with 13 bases between the two germline ends.

The rearrangement uses TRBV20-1 and TRBJ2-1; TRBD2 matches 12 bases. The germline CDR1 and CDR2 sequences are DFQATT and SNEGSKA (reference sequence). This CDR3 is built from 17 residues. V was pared by 2 bases and J by 0 bases, with 5 bases of the junction left unmatched. The CDR3 is CSARSASGGGSYNEQFF. CDR3 DNA: TGCAGTGCTAGATCGGCTAGCGGGGGGGGCTCCTACAATGAGCAGTTCTTC.